The 21 T cell receptor beta chains listed next were all sequenced from one sample in a study of cytomegalovirus exposure and HLA in healthy donors. The PCR was carried out with 60 Vbeta primers and 13 Jbeta primers. Clones were read by immunoSEQ multiplex PCR, and TCRdb kept only the in-frame ones, dropping some. The table shows some 140,000 clones, with less than 85% occurring only once. The source material was PBMCs. These receptors came from a woman between 45 and 60 years old in good health and CMV-seropositive.

Only one count was recorded for this clone. This chain joins TRBV28 and TRBJ1-2; 8 bases match TRBD1. The V and J ends lost 4 bases and 3 bases, in that order; junction bases with no gene match: 7. The CDR3 is 15 residues long. Germline V gives CDR1 MDHEN, CDR2 SYDVKM. CDR3 sequence: CASSSSGGADYGYTF. In DNA, the CDR3 is TGTGCCAGCAGTTCCTCAGGGGGCGCGGACTATGGCTACACCTTC.

The V gene is TRBV19, the J gene TRBJ2-3; 10 positions agree with TRBD1. The CDR3 extends over 15 amino acids. Germline V gene sequence: CDR1 LNHDA, CDR2 SQIVND (reference sequence). V shed 5 bases, J shed 3 bases, and the junction held 5 bases outside the gene matches. The CDR3 bases are TGTGCCAGTAGTCCACGGGACAGGGGTACAGATACGCAGTATTTT. The encoded protein is CASSPRDRGTDTQYF.

The rearrangement joins TRBV4-3 to TRBJ2-7; tentatively, D is TRBD1 (6 bases). CDR3 length: 14 residues. Trimming took 0 bases from V and 1 from J, leaving 7 bases between them. The V gene's germline CDR1 is LGHNA and CDR2 YSLEER. The CDR3 protein is CASSQDQGSYEQYF. CDR3 in DNA: TGCGCCAGCAGCCAAGACCAGGGGTCCTACGAGCAGTACTTC.

This clone has only a few counts. The gene calls are TRBV9 and TRBJ2-5; 7 bases align to TRBD1. CDR1 SGDLS and CDR2 YYNGEE come from the germline V gene. V lost 3 bases and J lost 0; bases outside the gene matches: 8. This CDR3 region has 16 residues. CDR3 DNA: TGTGCCAGCAGCGCCGACAGGGCTTCGTACCAAGAGACCCAGTACTTC. It specifies CASSADRASYQETQYF. Supplemented by reference TRBV9 and TRBJ2-5, the full variable domain reads DSGVTQTPKHLITATGQRVTLRCSPRSGDLSVYWYQQSLDQGLQFLIQYYNGEERAKGNILERFSAQQFPDLHSELNLSSLELGDSALYFCASSADRASYQETQYFGPGTRLLVL.

This sequence joins TRBV7-3 and TRBJ1-2; 11 nucleotides match TRBD1. After removal of 0 bases from V and 7 bases from J, the junction contained 7 bases not matched to a gene. Germline V lookup: CDR1 SGHTA, CDR2 FQGTGA. The CDR3 covers 16 residues. In DNA, the CDR3 is TGTGCCAGCAGCTTAACTGGACAGGGGGCGATATCTGGCTACACCTTC. Encoded protein: CASSLTGQGAISGYTF.

The sample holds one count of this clone. The rearrangement links TRBV25-1 to TRBJ1-2; D possibly corresponds to TRBD1 (6 bases). The germline gives CDR1 MGHDK, CDR2 SYGVNS. This CDR3 contains 15 residues. Trimming shortened V by 3 bases and J by 1 base, and 12 bases separated the two germline ends. The CDR3 reads CASSDQGQINYGYTF. CDR3 nucleotide sequence: TGTGCCAGCAGTGACCAAGGACAGATTAACTATGGCTACACCTTC.

This chain uses TRBV29-1 with TRBJ2-2; TRBD1 matches 8 bases. J lost 7 bases, V lost 6 bases, and 10 bases had no gene match. The germline V gene has CDR1 SQVTM and CDR2 ANQGSEA. The CDR3 is 14 amino acids. In DNA form, the CDR3 reads TGCAGCGTAGCTAAGACAGGGGTCAACGGGGAGCTGTTTTTT. Translation gives CSVAKTGVNGELFF.

The chain has TRBV6-1 and TRBJ1-2, with D possibly TRBD1 on 6 matching bases. The germline CDR1 and CDR2 sequences are MNHNS and SASEGT. CDR3 length: 14 amino acids. V lost 10 bases and J lost 0, with 15 bases in between. In DNA, the CDR3 is TGTGCCACCCCATGGACAGTCACTAACTATGGCTACACCTTC. Translating gives CATPWTVTNYGYTF.

The rearrangement links TRBV19 to TRBJ1-1, with 8 bases lining up with TRBD1. The V gene end was trimmed by 5 bases and the J gene end by 1 base; junction bases not matched to a gene: 3. There are 14 residues in the CDR3. CDR1 and CDR2 from the germline V gene are LNHDA and SQIVND (reference sequence). This chain's CDR3 is CASSLGQANTEAFF. For the CDR3, the DNA is TGTGCCAGTAGTTTGGGACAGGCGAACACTGAAGCTTTCTTT.

This sequence joins TRBV27 and TRBJ2-1; the match to TRBD2 covers 7 bases. Germline V gene data show CDR1 as MNHEY and CDR2 as SMNVEV (reference sequence). The trim removed 11 bases at V and 0 bases at J, leaving 4 bases unmatched. This CDR3 is 13 amino acids long. This CDR3 reads CASQRDSYNEQFF. The CDR3 nucleotides read TGTGCCTCGCAGCGGGACTCCTACAATGAGCAGTTCTTC.

The rearrangement links TRBV30 to TRBJ1-5, with 8 positions matching TRBD1. CDR1 and CDR2 (germline): GTSNPN, SVGIG (reference sequence). This CDR3 has 14 amino acids. The V gene end was trimmed by 3 bases and the J gene end by 4 bases; junction bases not matched to a gene: 5. As DNA, the CDR3 is TGTGCCTGGAGCTGGAGACAGGGGAATCAGCCCCAGCATTTT. Residues: CAWSWRQGNQPQHF.

The chain is built from TRBV5-1 and TRBJ2-7, with 10 nucleotides matching TRBD1. In germline, CDR1 is SGHRS, CDR2 YFSETQ. The CDR3 sequence is 15 residues long. The ends lost 3 bases at V and 3 bases at J; junction bases unmatched: 6. CDR3 coding DNA: TGCGCCAGCAGCTCCGCGACAGGGGGCTACTACGAGCAGTACTTC. Its translation is CASSSATGGYYEQYF.

This clone came up a few times. The chain is built from TRBV4-2 and TRBJ1-1, with 8 bases aligning to TRBD1. Germline V gene sequence: CDR1 LGHNA, CDR2 YNFKEQ. V was pared by 1 base and J by 4 bases, with 11 bases of the junction left unmatched. CDR3 length: 17 residues. CDR3 in DNA: TGTGCCAGCAGCCAAGTAGGGGCAGGGGGCAGAGGCACTGAAGCTTTCTTT. This codes for CASSQVGAGGRGTEAFF.

A few counts support this clone. This chain joins TRBV2 and TRBJ2-3, with TRBD1 identical over 9 bases. The CDR3 sequence is 15 residues long. Germline V gene lookup returns CDR1 SNHLY and CDR2 FYNNEI. Trimming cost V 7 bases and J 3 bases; bases outside gene matches: 8. The CDR3 coding sequence is TGTGCCAGCAACATTCCGGGACAGGGAACAGATACGCAGTATTTT. This encodes CASNIPGQGTDTQYF.

A single count supports this clone. The chain employs TRBV7-2 and TRBJ2-2; D possibly corresponds to TRBD2 (6 bases). CDR3 length equals 16 residues. Trimming removed 7 bases from V and 7 bases from J, with 22 bases in between. The germline V gene has CDR1 SGHTA and CDR2 FQGNSA. CDR3: CASNPSVGAQNGELFF. The DNA for the CDR3 is TGTGCCAGCAACCCTAGCGTCGGGGCTCAGAACGGGGAGCTGTTTTTT.

This clone showed up just once. The chain uses TRBV4-2 and TRBJ1-2; TRBD1 aligns across 7 bases. With V trimmed by 0 bases and J by 13 bases, 11 bases remained unmatched. The CDR3 length is 14 residues. Per the germline V gene, CDR1 is LGHNA and CDR2 is YNFKEQ. CDR3 region: CASSQDRGQPGCTF. Here the CDR3 DNA reads TGTGCCAGCAGCCAAGATCGGGGACAGCCTGGATGCACCTTC.

The genes are TRBV7-3 and TRBJ2-7; 8 bases are shared with TRBD1. This CDR3 spans 15 amino acids. V gave up 5 bases and J gave up 3 bases; unmatched junction bases: 9. Per germline, CDR1 SGHTA and CDR2 FQGTGA. CDR3 DNA sequence: TGTGCCAGCAGCCCCTATGTGGGACAGGTCTACGAGCAGTACTTC. It translates to CASSPYVGQVYEQYF. The entire variable domain, with the rest obtained from reference TRBV7-3 and TRBJ2-7, is as follows: GAGVSQTPSNKVTEKGKYVELRCDPISGHTALYWYRQSLGQGPEFLIYFQGTGAADDSGLPNDRFFAVRPEGSVSTLKIQRTERGDSAVYLCASSPYVGQVYEQYFGPGTRLTVT.

This chain joins TRBV10-3 and TRBJ1-1; tentatively, D is TRBD1 (6 bases). Germline CDR1 reads ENHRY; CDR2 reads SYGVKD. Trimming cost V 3 bases and J 3 bases, with 11 bases left between them. The CDR3 is made up of 14 amino acids. The CDR3 sequence: CAISETGLDTEAFF. CDR3 nucleotide sequence: TGTGCCATCAGTGAAACAGGGTTGGACACTGAAGCTTTCTTT.

The chain uses TRBV6-6 and TRBJ1-2; D perhaps matches TRBD1 (6 bases). The length of the CDR3 is 13 residues. V lost 1 base and J lost 6, with 9 bases in between. From germline, CDR1 is MNHNY and CDR2 SVGAGI (reference sequence). CDR3 region: CASSYYRENGYTF. The DNA of the CDR3 is TGTGCCAGCAGTTACTACAGGGAGAATGGCTACACCTTC.

The gene calls are TRBV6-5 and TRBJ2-3; 7 bases map to TRBD2. The CDR3 sequence is 13 residues long. Germline CDR1 MNHEY, CDR2 SVGAGI. Trimming at V came to 6 bases and at J to 5 bases, leaving 5 bases not matched to a gene. This chain's CDR3 is CASRLTGGDTQYF. Written as DNA, the CDR3 is TGTGCCAGCAGACTGACGGGAGGAGATACGCAGTATTTT.

This chain joins TRBV14 and TRBJ1-5; D is ambiguous. The CDR3 has 17 residues. Trimming removed 4 bases at V and 2 bases at J, with 18 bases between. Germline values: CDR1 SGHDN, CDR2 FVKESK. The CDR3 spells CASSPPWARKGNQPQHF. In DNA form, the CDR3 reads TGTGCCAGCAGCCCCCCCTGGGCGCGTAAAGGCAATCAGCCCCAGCATTTT.